The 27 T cell receptor beta chains below come from one sample, sequenced in a study of blood T cells in healthy people across ages. Using a J-beta primer mix together with a sample-barcoded 5' primer, a second PCR was run for about 6 to 11 cycles. TCRdb reanalysed the 5' RACE reads using MiXCR and keeps one entry per CDR3 protein. This table has around 800,000 distinct CDR3 sequences, 40% to 50% appearing once. The sequencing sample was made of blood. Every receptor here comes from a man in his fifties or sixties in good health.

A few counts support this clonotype. The J gene is TRBJ2-5, the V gene TRBV9; no definite D call. CDR1 is SGDLS and CDR2 is YYNGEE in the germline V gene. Deletions cut 2 bases from V and 2 bases from J, with 7 bases between. This CDR3 comprises 13 residues. The CDR3 coding sequence is TGTGCCAGCAGCGTTGCGGAACAAGAGACCCAGTACTTC. Protein: CASSVAEQETQYF. The entire variable domain, with the rest obtained from reference TRBV9 and TRBJ2-5, is as follows: DSGVTQTPKHLITATGQRVTLRCSPRSGDLSVYWYQQSLDQGLQFLIQYYNGEERAKGNILERFSAQQFPDLHSELNLSSLELGDSALYFCASSVAEQETQYFGPGTRLLVL.

This clonotype was counted a few times. V gene TRBV20-1 combines with J gene TRBJ2-5, with D perhaps TRBD1 (5 bases). Per the germline V gene, CDR1 is DFQATT and CDR2 is SNEGSKA (reference sequence). Trimming left V 4 bases short and J 3 bases short, with 12 bases between. CDR3 length equals 13 residues. This CDR3 reads CSAIGVSEETQYF. CDR3 nucleotide sequence: TGCAGTGCTATAGGGGTGTCGGAAGAGACCCAGTACTTC.

This clonotype was counted between two and nine times. The V gene is TRBV9, the J gene TRBJ2-3; 7 bases agree with TRBD2. V lost 3 bases to trimming and J lost 2 bases; unmatched junction nucleotides: 6. The CDR3 is 15 residues long. The germline V gene has CDR1 SGDLS and CDR2 YYNGEE. CDR3 region: CASSGRDYTTDTQYF. DNA of the CDR3: TGTGCCAGCAGCGGGCGGGACTACACCACAGATACGCAGTATTTT.

The rearrangement uses TRBV6-1 and TRBJ1-2; D not certain. V shed 3 bases and J shed 5 bases, with 16 bases lying between them. The germline V gene encodes CDR1 MNHNS and CDR2 SASEGT. There are 15 residues in the CDR3. CDR3 DNA: TGTGCCAGCAGTGAGACCTCGGTGGAGCTGTATGGCTACACCTTC. Encoded protein: CASSETSVELYGYTF.

The chain links TRBV12-3 or TRBV12-4 to TRBJ2-1; 14 positions agree with TRBD2. The end of the DNA fits TRBJ2-7 better, so the J call may be wrong. CDR3 length: 19 residues. In DNA, the CDR3 is TGTGCCAGCAGTTCTACGGGACTAGCGGGGGCCGATTCCTACAATGAGCAGTACTTC. It encodes CASSSTGLAGADSYNEQYF.

The J gene is TRBJ2-1, the V gene TRBV12-3 or TRBV12-4, with D possibly being TRBD2 (6 bases). The CDR3 runs to 13 residues. With 10 bases removed from V and 5 bases from J, the gap between germline ends came to 15 bases. DNA of the CDR3: TGTGCCACCGCGGGTGGAGGGGACAATGAGCAGTTCTTC. This translates into CATAGGGDNEQFF.

This chain joins TRBV9 and TRBJ1-5; 7 nucleotides line up with TRBD1. Looked up from germline, CDR1 is SGDLS and CDR2 is YYNGEE. The CDR3 length is 15 residues. The junction had 6 bases not matched to a gene; V was cut back by 2 bases and J by 4 bases. The CDR3 protein is CASSVGQSSNQPQHF. The CDR3 region has the DNA TGTGCCAGCAGCGTGGGACAGAGCTCTAATCAGCCCCAGCATTTT.

This chain links TRBV6-2 or TRBV6-3 with TRBJ2-1, with D possibly being TRBD1 or TRBD2 (6 bases each). Germline CDR1 and CDR2: MNHEY and SVGEGT. Trimming stripped 4 bases from V and 5 bases from J, with 15 bases between. CDR3 length: 15 residues. CDR3 bases: TGTGCCAGCAGTTTATCAGGGGACTCAAACAATGAGCAGTTCTTC. It yields the protein CASSLSGDSNNEQFF.

The chain employs TRBV6-5 and TRBJ2-1, with 7 nucleotides matching TRBD2. Per germline, CDR1 MNHEY and CDR2 SVGAGI. The trim removed 2 bases at V and 4 bases at J, leaving 5 bases unmatched. This CDR3 is built from 15 residues. The CDR3 sequence: CASSYRASGYNEQFF. CDR3 in DNA: TGTGCCAGCAGTTACCGGGCTAGCGGTTACAATGAGCAGTTCTTC.

The V and J genes are TRBV28 and TRBJ1-3; the match to TRBD1 covers 9 bases. V lost 2 bases to trimming and J lost 5 bases; unmatched junction nucleotides: 10. Germline V CDR1 and CDR2: MDHEN, SYDVKM. The CDR3 sequence is 17 residues long. CDR3: CASSLPRQGVKRNTIYF. For the CDR3, the DNA is TGTGCCAGCAGTTTACCCAGACAGGGGGTAAAGAGAAACACCATATATTTT.

The rearrangement joins TRBV6-1 to TRBJ1-4; 9 bases are shared with TRBD1. V lost 3 bases, J lost 2 bases, and 7 bases stayed unmatched. Germline V CDR1 and CDR2: MNHNS, SASEGT. This CDR3 region has 17 residues. DNA for the CDR3: TGTGCCAGCAGTGATCCGGGACAGGGATGGACTAATGAAAAACTGTTTTTT. Translating it yields CASSDPGQGWTNEKLFF.

There are a few counts of this clonotype. V gene TRBV20-1 combines with J gene TRBJ2-5; 9 positions agree with TRBD1. From germline, CDR1 is DFQATT and CDR2 SNEGSKA (reference sequence). The CDR3 totals 15 residues. V dropped 6 bases and J dropped 5; count of bases not matched to a gene: 13. In DNA, the CDR3 is TGCAGTGCAAGCTCCACAGGGGGCTTAAGCGAGACCCAGTACTTC. As protein: CSASSTGGLSETQYF.

V usage is TRBV18 and J usage is TRBJ2-7; D is ambiguous. The J call is in doubt because the DNA end fits TRBJ2-5 better. This CDR3 has 13 amino acids. Per germline, CDR1 KGHSH and CDR2 LQKENI. CDR3 in amino acids: CASSLRDRETQYF. The CDR3 bases are TGTGCCAGCTCACTAAGAGACCGGGAGACCCAGTACTTC.

V and J are TRBV4-3 and TRBJ2-1; 12 bases map to TRBD2. Germline loops: CDR1 LGHNA, CDR2 YSLEER. V shed 4 bases, J shed 9 bases, and the junction held 7 bases outside the gene matches. The CDR3 is 15 residues long. CDR3 protein: CASSLTSGGRREQFF. The CDR3 region has the DNA TGCGCCAGCAGCCTCACTAGCGGGGGGCGGCGTGAGCAGTTCTTC.

This clonotype showed up just a few times. V and J are TRBV24-1 and TRBJ2-7, with D possibly matching TRBD1 (5 bases). This CDR3 is built from 12 residues. Germline CDR1 is KGHDR and CDR2 is SFDVKD. V was pared by 9 bases and J by 5 bases, with 13 bases between. The CDR3 sequence is CATVRVWDEQYF. CDR3 sequence (DNA): TGTGCCACCGTCAGGGTGTGGGACGAGCAGTACTTC.

In its sample, this clonotype was seen many times. The DNA of the CDR3 is TGTGCCATCGGGGGAAGCACAGATACGCAGTATTTT. Its translation: CAIGGSTDTQYF. The V call is TRBV10-3, the J call TRBJ2-3; D assignment may be TRBD1 or TRBD2 (5 bases each). CDR3 length: 12 residues. Trimming took off 8 bases at V and 0 bases at J, with 6 bases between the two ends. Germline CDR1 is ENHRY and CDR2 is SYGVKD.

This clonotype was seen ten or more times. In DNA, the CDR3 is TGCAGTGCCCGAGGGAGAGGGAGGCAGTATTTT. It translates to CSARGRGRQYF. J is TRBJ2-3 and V is TRBV20-1; possibly TRBD2 for D (5 bases). Germline lookup yields CDR1 DFQATT and CDR2 SNEGSKA (reference sequence). V lost 6 bases, J lost 11 bases, and 15 bases lay in between. There are 11 residues in the CDR3.

This clonotype was recorded only once. One base away lies a much larger clone, so this may be a sequencing read error. The rearrangement joins TRBV7-2 to TRBJ2-6; no clear D. Germline assignment: CDR1 SGHTA and CDR2 FQGNSA. CDR3 size: 13 residues. The germline V and J ends were trimmed by 7 bases and 2 bases, with 6 bases remaining between them. The DNA for the CDR3 is TGTACCAGCAACCCGCCTGGGGCCAACGTCCTGACTTTC. It specifies CTSNPPGANVLTF. The full variable domain, completed using reference TRBV7-2 and TRBJ2-6, is GAGVSQSPSNKVTEKGKDVELRCDPISGHTALYWYRQSLGQGLEFLIYFQGNSAPDKSGLPSDRFSAERTGGSVSTLTIQRTQQEDSAVYLCTSNPPGANVLTFGAGSRLTVL.

CDR3 amino acids: CASSYTEYGLREQYF. CDR3 DNA: TGTGCCAGCAGCTATACAGAATACGGGCTACGCGAGCAGTACTTC. The chain combines TRBV7-9 with TRBJ2-7; D is ambiguous. The CDR3 spans 15 residues. Between the trimmed V and J ends, which lost 4 bases and 6 bases, there was a span of 19 bases. CDR1 and CDR2 from the germline V gene are SEHNR and FQNEAQ (reference sequence).

This clonotype has just a few counts. J is TRBJ2-6 and V is TRBV12-3 or TRBV12-4; 8 bases fit TRBD1. The CDR3 covers 16 residues. Trimming took 5 bases from V and 4 from J; bases not matched to a gene: 7. CDR3: CASSPRQGRGANVLTF. CDR3 DNA sequence: TGTGCCAGCAGTCCGCGACAGGGGCGGGGGGCCAACGTCCTGACTTTC.

The chain has TRBV6-2 or TRBV6-3 and TRBJ2-7; TRBD2 matches at 9 bases. Germline CDR1 MNHEY, CDR2 SVGEGT. After removal of 3 bases from V and 2 bases from J, the junction contained 5 bases not matched to a gene. The CDR3 spans 15 residues. For the CDR3, the DNA is TGTGCCAGCAGTTATCTAGCGGGGACCCCCTACGAGCAGTACTTC. The encoded protein is CASSYLAGTPYEQYF.

V is TRBV13 and J is TRBJ2-3; 7 positions match TRBD2. This CDR3 has 16 residues. The junction had 10 bases not matched to a gene; V was cut back by 3 bases and J by 4 bases. Germline CDR1 is PRHDT and CDR2 is FYEKMQ (reference sequence). Here the CDR3 reads CASSFPRGSLPDTQYF. The DNA for the CDR3 is TGTGCCAGCAGCTTCCCGCGGGGGTCTCTTCCAGATACGCAGTATTTT.

The chain has TRBV18 and TRBJ1-5; D not certain. CDR1 is KGHSH, CDR2 LQKENI, per germline. The CDR3 consists of 14 residues. Trimming took 1 base from V and 8 from J, leaving 12 bases between them. The CDR3 here is CASSPQDRLKPQHF. The CDR3 bases are TGTGCCAGCTCACCACAGGACCGGCTAAAGCCCCAGCATTTT.

The chain couples TRBV9 to TRBJ2-7; D is possibly TRBD2 (5 bases). The germline V gene encodes CDR1 SGDLS and CDR2 YYNGEE. The CDR3 length is 13 residues. The V gene lost 4 bases and the J gene lost 3 bases, with 11 bases spanning the gap. The chain's CDR3 is CASSLGEFYEQYF. Here the CDR3 DNA reads TGTGCCAGCAGCCTGGGAGAGTTCTACGAGCAGTACTTC.

V usage is TRBV7-2 and J usage is TRBJ2-7, with 7 bases matching TRBD1. Germline loops: CDR1 SGHTA, CDR2 FQGNSA. With V trimmed by 5 bases and J by 0 bases, 10 bases remained unmatched. This CDR3 comprises 16 residues. The DNA of the CDR3 is TGTGCCAGCAGCGCGGACCGCGCAGGGGGCTCCTACGAGCAGTACTTC. Residues: CASSADRAGGSYEQYF.

The V gene is TRBV6-2 or TRBV6-3, the J gene TRBJ2-7; the match to TRBD1 covers 9 bases. The germline V gene encodes CDR1 MNHEY and CDR2 SVGEGT. V gave up 0 bases and J gave up 0 bases; unmatched junction bases: 6. The CDR3 loop spans 17 amino acids. This CDR3 is CASSYSLGQGSSYEQYF. Here the CDR3 DNA reads TGTGCCAGCAGTTACTCCCTTGGACAGGGGAGCTCCTACGAGCAGTACTTC.

This clonotype was seen a handful of times. CDR3 in amino acids: CASKLGGIAEQYF. CDR3 sequence (DNA): TGTGCCAGCAAGTTAGGGGGAATCGCCGAGCAGTACTTC. The chain couples TRBV28 to TRBJ2-5, with D possibly being TRBD1 (6 bases). The J call is doubtful: the DNA matches TRBJ2-7 better. Germline lookup yields CDR1 MDHEN and CDR2 SYDVKM. The CDR3 is 13 amino acids.